This T cell receptor beta chain is drawn from a study of CD8 T cells in Susac syndrome. Random-hexamer reverse transcription was applied to about 0.45 to 1 ug RNA. The method of amplification for TCR beta CDR3 was immunoSEQ multiplex PCR, covering 54 Vbeta and 13 Jbeta. TCRdb redid the calling of the immunoSEQ multiplex PCR reads with MiXCR, one entry per CDR3 protein. The table shows approximately 170,000 distinct CDR3 sequences, with 90% to 95% occurring only once. The germline V and J ends were trimmed by 4 bases and 7 bases, with 14 bases remaining between them. Per germline, CDR1 SGHRS and CDR2 YFSETQ. This CDR3 spans 14 amino acids. From blood CD8+ and CD4+ T cells, the TCR beta chain was sequenced. Both CD4+ and CD8+ T cells were negatively isolated, and TEMRA cells underwent FACS enrichment.

The clonotype comes from a human donor in good health. The sequenced sample was CD4+ T cells from PBMCs. The rearrangement links TRBV5-1 to TRBJ2-2, with D possibly TRBD1 on 6 matching bases. The DNA of the CDR3 is TGCGCCAGCAGCATACAGGGTCTTATCGGGGAGCTGTTTTTT. It translates to CASSIQGLIGELFF.